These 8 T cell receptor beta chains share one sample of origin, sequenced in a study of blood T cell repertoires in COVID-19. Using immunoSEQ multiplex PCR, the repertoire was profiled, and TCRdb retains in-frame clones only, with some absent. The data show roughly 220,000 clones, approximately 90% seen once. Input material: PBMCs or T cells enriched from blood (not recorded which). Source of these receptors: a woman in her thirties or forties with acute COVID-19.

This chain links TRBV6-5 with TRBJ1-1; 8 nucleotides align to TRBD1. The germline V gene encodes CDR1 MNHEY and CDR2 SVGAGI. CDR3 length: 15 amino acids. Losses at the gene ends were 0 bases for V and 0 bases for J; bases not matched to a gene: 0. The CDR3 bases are TGTGCCAGCAGTTACTCGACAGGGGTGAACACTGAAGCTTTCTTT. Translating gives CASSYSTGVNTEAFF.

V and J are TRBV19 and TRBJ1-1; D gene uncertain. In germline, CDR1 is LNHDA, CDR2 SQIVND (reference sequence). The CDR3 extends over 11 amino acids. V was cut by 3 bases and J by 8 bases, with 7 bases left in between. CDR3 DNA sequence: TGTGCCAGTAGTATGTCATCAGAAGCTTTCTTT. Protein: CASSMSSEAFF.

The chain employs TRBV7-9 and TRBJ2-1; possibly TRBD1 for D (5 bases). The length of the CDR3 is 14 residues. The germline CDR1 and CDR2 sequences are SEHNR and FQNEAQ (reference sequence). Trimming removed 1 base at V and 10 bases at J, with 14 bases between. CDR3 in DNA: TGTGCCAGCAGCTTAGTCAGGGATTTTACGGAGCAGTTCTTC. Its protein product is CASSLVRDFTEQFF. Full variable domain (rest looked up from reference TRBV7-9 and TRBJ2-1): DTGVSQNPRHKITKRGQNVTFRCDPISEHNRLYWYRQTLGQGPEFLTYFQNEAQLEKSRLLSDRFSAERPKGSFSTLEIQRTEQGDSAMYLCASSLVRDFTEQFFGPGTRLTVL.

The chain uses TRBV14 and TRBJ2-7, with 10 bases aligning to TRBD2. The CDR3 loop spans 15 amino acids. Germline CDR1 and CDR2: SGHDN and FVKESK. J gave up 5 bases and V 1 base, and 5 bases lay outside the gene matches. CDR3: CASSQGLAGVDEQYF. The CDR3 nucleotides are TGTGCCAGCAGCCAAGGGCTAGCGGGGGTGGACGAGCAGTACTTC.

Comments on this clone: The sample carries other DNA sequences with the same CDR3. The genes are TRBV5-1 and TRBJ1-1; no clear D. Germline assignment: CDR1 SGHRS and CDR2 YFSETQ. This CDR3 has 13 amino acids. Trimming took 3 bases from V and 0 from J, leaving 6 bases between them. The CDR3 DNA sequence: TGCGCCAGCAGCTCCACAGTGAACACTGAAGCTTTCTTT. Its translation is CASSSTVNTEAFF. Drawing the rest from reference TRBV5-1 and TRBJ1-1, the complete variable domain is KAGVTQTPRYLIKTRGQQVTLSCSPISGHRSVSWYQQTPGQGLQFLFEYFSETQRNKGNFPGRFSGRQFSNSRSEMNVSTLELGDSALYLCASSSTVNTEAFFGQGTRLTVV.

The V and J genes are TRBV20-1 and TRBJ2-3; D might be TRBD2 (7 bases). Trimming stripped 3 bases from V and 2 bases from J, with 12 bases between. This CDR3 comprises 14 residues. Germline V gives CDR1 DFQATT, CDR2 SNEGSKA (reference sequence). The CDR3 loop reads CSASRGGATDTQYF. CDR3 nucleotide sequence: TGCAGTGCTAGTCGAGGGGGGGCCACAGATACGCAGTATTTT.

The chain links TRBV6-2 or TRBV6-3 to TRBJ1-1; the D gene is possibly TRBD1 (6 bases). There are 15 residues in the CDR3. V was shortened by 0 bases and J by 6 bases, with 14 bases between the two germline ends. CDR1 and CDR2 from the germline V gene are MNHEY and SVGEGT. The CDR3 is CASSYSEEQGSEAFF. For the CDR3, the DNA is TGTGCCAGCAGTTACTCGGAAGAACAGGGCTCTGAAGCTTTCTTT.

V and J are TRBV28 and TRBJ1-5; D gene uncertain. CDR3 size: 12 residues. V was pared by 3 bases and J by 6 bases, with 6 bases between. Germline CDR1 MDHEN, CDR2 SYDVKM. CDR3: CASSLIGQPQHF. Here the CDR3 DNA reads TGTGCCAGCAGTTTGATCGGTCAGCCCCAGCATTTT.